This T cell receptor beta chain was observed in a study of beta chain features in type 1 diabetes. The isolated RNA, all of it, was reverse transcribed, so expressed TCRB transcripts were what got sequenced. Clones were read by immunoSEQ multiplex PCR, and TCRdb kept only the in-frame ones, dropping some. Found here are hundreds of thousands of clones, over 10% of them singletons; the top ten hold 0.017%. Findings and limits, study-wide: Sampled from patients, naive, central memory and Treg TCRB repertoires appeared more similar than those sampled from healthy donors.

With V trimmed by 1 base and J by 14 bases, 3 bases remained unmatched. CDR1 and CDR2 from the germline V gene are DFQATT and SNEGSKA (reference sequence). The CDR3 totals 11 residues. On this clone itself: Its target is not known.

The chain employs TRBV20-1 and TRBJ2-1; 9 bases align to TRBD2. The sequencing input was naive CD4+ T cells from blood. This receptor was obtained from a man between 18 and 35 years old in good health. CDR3 region: CSARVGLAKFF. CDR3 in DNA: TGCAGTGCTAGAGTCGGACTAGCGAAGTTCTTC.